This T cell receptor beta chain derives from a study of blood T cells in healthy people across ages. Whole-study results and caveats: In long-lived donors, naive CD4+ cell counts and diversity exceeded those of aged donors. Across samples, TCR beta diversity tracked strongly with naive T cell percentage.

Germline CDR1 reads MNHEY; CDR2 reads SMNVEV (reference sequence). This CDR3 is built from 13 residues. Turning to this clonotype: As yet, its antigen is unknown.

Then a second PCR, running about 6 to 11 cycles, was carried out with a sample-barcoded 5' primer and a J-beta primer mix. Unique molecular identifiers of 12 random nucleotides labeled each cDNA. Sequencing recovered at least 3 million CDR3-containing paired-end reads from each sample. MiXCR, run by TCRdb on the 5' RACE reads, gives a single entry per CDR3 protein. Of about 670,000 distinct CDR3 sequences in the sample, approximately 52% were seen once. The clonotype originates from a woman of 80 years or more in good health. This chain connects TRBV27 to TRBJ2-4; D is undetermined. The J call is uncertain, as TRBJ2-7 better fits the DNA end. The specimen sequenced was blood. CDR3 DNA sequence: TGTGCCAGCAGAGGAGAACAGCCCTACGAGCAGTACTTC. Translation gives CASRGEQPYEQYF.